What follows are 23 T cell receptor beta chains derived from one specimen sequenced in a study of Ad26.COV2.S vaccination and SARS-CoV-2 variants. Sequencing was performed with immunoSEQ multiplex PCR; in TCRdb, only in-frame clones are kept and a portion is missing. The sample records about 680,000 clones, roughly 90% being singletons. The treatment here: around 19 received Ad26.COV2.S at low or high dose, single or two shots; several received placebo; per-sample allocation not given. Following the first vaccine or placebo injection, samples were taken on day 63. The specimen was peripheral blood, collected in a trial of Ad26.COV2.S vaccine versus placebo. The receptor source for this set is a person aged 18-60 years who received the Ad26.COV2.S COVID-19 vaccine or a placebo.

This clone was recorded once. The genes are TRBV24-1 and TRBJ2-3, with D possibly TRBD1 on 5 matching bases. V was pared by 6 bases and J by 2 bases, with 14 bases between. Per the germline V gene, CDR1 is KGHDR and CDR2 is SFDVKD. The CDR3 runs 15 residues. The CDR3 DNA reads TGTGCCACCAGTAGGGGTACGCCCGCCACAGATACGCAGTATTTT. Translation: CATSRGTPATDTQYF.

V gene TRBV6-2 or TRBV6-3 combines with J gene TRBJ2-7; D possibly matches TRBD1 or TRBD2 (5 bases each). Germline CDR1 is MNHEY and CDR2 is SVGEGT. Deletions cut 5 bases from V and 3 bases from J, with 17 bases between. The CDR3 spans 15 residues. CDR3 sequence reads: CASSHRDRNYYEQYF. The CDR3 bases are TGTGCCAGCAGTCATCGGGACCGCAATTACTACGAGCAGTACTTC.

The chain is built from TRBV12-3 or TRBV12-4 and TRBJ2-5; TRBD2 might be the D (5 bases). The CDR3 is 13 amino acids. The germline V and J ends were trimmed by 3 bases and 7 bases, with 12 bases remaining between them. In DNA form, the CDR3 reads TGTGCCAGCAGTTTCGAGACCGCGGGGACCCAGTACTTC. Protein: CASSFETAGTQYF.

The chain links TRBV7-2 to TRBJ2-2; 7 positions match TRBD2. The CDR3 has 15 residues. Germline values: CDR1 SGHTA, CDR2 FQGNSA. V dropped 1 base and J dropped 6; count of bases not matched to a gene: 5. The CDR3, as DNA: TGTGCCAGCAGCTTAGTGACTAGCCTGGCCGGGGAGCTGTTTTTT. Its protein product is CASSLVTSLAGELFF.

This chain connects TRBV3-1 (or the pseudogene TRBV3-2) to TRBJ1-4, with D tentatively TRBD1 (6 bases). CDR3 size: 15 residues. Trimming left V 4 bases short and J 4 bases short, with 13 bases between. CDR1 and CDR2 (germline): LGHDT, YNNKEL (reference sequence). The DNA of the CDR3 is TGTGCCAGCAGCCTTGGGGGCGATGGTAATGAAAAACTGTTTTTT. Its translation is CASSLGGDGNEKLFF.

V and J are TRBV6-5 and TRBJ1-6; D is ambiguous. Trimming removed 0 bases from V and 3 bases from J, with 9 bases in between. Germline-derived CDR1 and CDR2 are MNHEY and SVGAGI. CDR3 length: 16 amino acids. The CDR3 DNA follows: TGTGCCAGCAGTTACTCGAACTCCGGCTATAATTCACCCCTCCACTTT. Its protein is CASSYSNSGYNSPLHF.

The chain recombines TRBV7-8 with TRBJ1-1; 10 nucleotides match TRBD1. Germline V gene data show CDR1 as SGHVS and CDR2 as FQNEAQ. V lost 5 bases, J lost 4 bases, and 4 bases stayed unmatched. The CDR3 totals 14 residues. CDR3 region: CASSLDRGPTEAFF. CDR3 bases: TGTGCCAGCAGCCTTGACAGGGGGCCCACTGAAGCTTTCTTT.

The rearrangement uses TRBV9 and TRBJ1-1; D is unclear. Germline V gene sequence: CDR1 SGDLS, CDR2 YYNGEE. Between the trimmed V and J ends, which lost 2 bases and 0 bases, there was a span of 5 bases. The CDR3 totals 13 residues. CDR3 residues: CASSVTVNTEAFF. The CDR3 nucleotides read TGTGCCAGCAGCGTTACAGTGAACACTGAAGCTTTCTTT. The entire variable domain, with the rest obtained from reference TRBV9 and TRBJ1-1, is as follows: DSGVTQTPKHLITATGQRVTLRCSPRSGDLSVYWYQQSLDQGLQFLIQYYNGEERAKGNILERFSAQQFPDLHSELNLSSLELGDSALYFCASSVTVNTEAFFGQGTRLTVV.

This chain uses TRBV6-6 with TRBJ2-5; 14 bases line up with TRBD2. V shed 5 bases, J shed 2 bases, and the junction held 4 bases outside the gene matches. The CDR3 runs to 16 residues. Per the germline V gene, CDR1 is MNHNY and CDR2 is SVGAGI (reference sequence). CDR3 DNA sequence: TGTGCCAGCAGTCAAGGACTAGCGGGGGGTCAAGAGACCCAGTACTTC. Its translation is CASSQGLAGGQETQYF.

The J gene is TRBJ2-1, the V gene TRBV9, with TRBD2 identical over 11 bases. J lost 0 bases, V lost 3 bases, and 8 bases had no gene match. CDR1 SGDLS and CDR2 YYNGEE come from the germline V gene. The CDR3 sequence is 18 residues long. The CDR3 nucleotides read TGTGCCAGCAGCGCCGCTAGCGGGGGGCGGATCTCCTACAATGAGCAGTTCTTC. Its translation is CASSAASGGRISYNEQFF.

V is TRBV29-1 and J is TRBJ2-7; 8 positions agree with TRBD2. After removal of 2 bases from V and 0 bases from J, the junction contained 6 bases not matched to a gene. Germline V gives CDR1 SQVTM, CDR2 ANQGSEA. The CDR3 is 15 residues long. This chain's CDR3 is CSVERLAGRSYEQYF. CDR3 bases: TGCAGCGTTGAACGCCTAGCGGGCCGCTCCTACGAGCAGTACTTC.

This chain connects TRBV27 to TRBJ2-7; TRBD1 matches at 7 bases. Germline CDR1 MNHEY, CDR2 SMNVEV (reference sequence). J gave up 3 bases and V 5 bases, and 4 bases lay outside the gene matches. The CDR3 is made up of 13 amino acids. The CDR3 reads CASSEGTVYEQYF. In DNA, the CDR3 is TGTGCCAGCAGTGAAGGGACAGTCTACGAGCAGTACTTC.

This clone was seen only once. The CDR3 sequence: CASSSGGNEKLFF. For the CDR3, the DNA is TGTGCCAGCTCATCAGGGGGTAATGAAAAACTGTTTTTT. J is TRBJ1-4 and V is TRBV18; 7 nucleotides match TRBD1. This CDR3 contains 13 residues. The germline V gene has CDR1 KGHSH and CDR2 LQKENI. Trimming cost V 5 bases and J 4 bases; bases outside gene matches: 1.

This chain connects TRBV5-8 to TRBJ1-5; no clear D gene. The ends were cut back, 1 base at V and 4 bases at J, with 9 bases in the middle. Looked up from germline, CDR1 is SGHTS and CDR2 is YDEGEE. The length of the CDR3 is 14 residues. The CDR3 sequence is CASSLYPQNQPQHF. Here the CDR3 DNA reads TGTGCCAGCAGCTTGTACCCGCAGAATCAGCCCCAGCATTTT.

The gene calls are TRBV27 and TRBJ1-5; D gene ambiguous. There are 12 residues in the CDR3. Trimming pared 5 bases from V and 4 bases from J, leaving 6 bases between. The germline V gene has CDR1 MNHEY and CDR2 SMNVEV (reference sequence). CDR3 in amino acids: CASSKDNQPQHF. Here the CDR3 DNA reads TGTGCCAGCAGTAAAGATAATCAGCCCCAGCATTTT.

This chain joins TRBV7-3 and TRBJ1-6, with D hard to call. The germline gives CDR1 SGHTA, CDR2 FQGTGA. The V end was cut by 6 bases, the J end by 7 bases, with 10 bases between. This CDR3 is 13 amino acids long. CDR3 protein: CASSRDENSPLHF. In DNA form, the CDR3 reads TGTGCCAGCAGTCGCGATGAAAATTCACCCCTCCACTTT.

The chain carries TRBV27 and TRBJ2-3; no definite D call. The V end was cut by 4 bases, the J end by 2 bases, with 13 bases between. CDR1 is MNHEY, CDR2 SMNVEV, per germline (reference sequence). The CDR3 is 15 amino acids. DNA of the CDR3: TGTGCCAGCAGTTCTCAACCGGGTTACACAGATACGCAGTATTTT. The encoded protein is CASSSQPGYTDTQYF.

V and J are TRBV10-1 and TRBJ2-5; D possibly corresponds to TRBD2 (6 bases). Germline V gives CDR1 WNHNN, CDR2 SYGVQD (reference sequence). Trimming stripped 0 bases from V and 4 bases from J, with 12 bases between. This CDR3 spans 15 amino acids. CDR3: CASSESIAGRETQYF. As DNA, the CDR3 is TGCGCCAGCAGTGAGTCGATAGCCGGGAGAGAGACCCAGTACTTC.

The CDR3 DNA reads as TGTGCCTGGGAGACAGATTATAATTCACCCCTCCACTTT. This sequence encodes CAWETDYNSPLHF. The gene calls are TRBV30 and TRBJ1-6, with D tentatively TRBD1 (5 bases). CDR1 and CDR2 from the germline V gene are GTSNPN and SVGIG (reference sequence). The CDR3 covers 13 residues. Trimming took 5 bases from V and 4 from J, leaving 9 bases between them.

This chain connects TRBV29-1 to TRBJ2-5; D is unclear. Germline V CDR1 and CDR2: SQVTM, ANQGSEA. The ends were cut back, 2 bases at V and 4 bases at J, with 11 bases in the middle. The CDR3 runs 13 residues. The CDR3 DNA reads as TGCAGCGTTGAAAACAGATTAAGAGAGACCCAGTACTTC. Residues: CSVENRLRETQYF.

The chain recombines TRBV21-1 with TRBJ1-1; the D call of TRBD1 is as the table states it, not checked on the DNA. TRBV21-1 is given as a pseudogene. The CDR3 has 16 amino acids. CDR3 DNA: TGTGCCAGCAGCAGGAAGGGACAGGGAGAGGAGCCTGAAGCTTTCTTT. Translating gives CASSRKGQGEEPEAFF.

In regard to this clone: At the DNA level, this CDR3 is encoded by other sequences in the same sample as well. The chain uses TRBV7-2 and TRBJ2-5; the D is unclear. CDR3 length equals 12 residues. CDR1 SGHTA and CDR2 FQGNSA come from the germline V gene. V was pared by 1 base and J by 5 bases, with 5 bases between. The CDR3 is CASSLVGETQYF. The CDR3, as DNA: TGTGCCAGCAGCTTAGTCGGGGAGACCCAGTACTTC.

The rearrangement joins TRBV5-1 to TRBJ2-3; a possible D gene is TRBD2 (5 bases). CDR1 SGHRS and CDR2 YFSETQ come from the germline V gene. The ends were cut back, 1 base at V and 2 bases at J, with 11 bases in the middle. The CDR3 is 15 amino acids. The CDR3 DNA follows: TGCGCCAGCAGCTTGTCGCGGAGGAACACAGATACGCAGTATTTT. The encoded protein is CASSLSRRNTDTQYF.